Following are 28 T cell receptor beta chains from one sample sequenced in a study of shared clonotypes between healthy human individuals. Sequencing used immunoSEQ multiplex PCR; TCRdb keeps in-frame clones, though not all of them. The data show 2 million to 2.5 million clones, around 93% seen once. Sequenced material: naive CD4+ T cells from PBMCs. Subset noted: CD45RA+ positively selected. The receptors here all came from a man between 18 and 29 years old in good health. Some clones in this sample may be carry-over from other donors' samples.

This clone was detected once. The chain uses TRBV7-9 and TRBJ1-1; D not resolved. Germline loops: CDR1 SEHNR, CDR2 FQNEAQ (reference sequence). The CDR3 has 15 amino acids. Trimming stripped 4 bases from V and 1 base from J, with 13 bases between. CDR3 sequence reads: CASSSLDRKNTEAFF. CDR3 bases: TGTGCCAGCAGCTCCCTCGACCGAAAGAACACTGAAGCTTTCTTT.

The CDR3 protein is CASSLSPGLNLYGYTF. Here the CDR3 DNA reads TGTGCCAGCAGCTTAAGTCCGGGACTCAATCTCTATGGCTACACCTTC. V is TRBV13 and J is TRBJ1-2, with D tentatively TRBD1 (5 bases). This CDR3 has 16 residues. Trimming took off 2 bases at V and 4 bases at J, with 17 bases between the two ends. Germline V gene lookup returns CDR1 PRHDT and CDR2 FYEKMQ (reference sequence).

The chain is built from TRBV5-1 and TRBJ1-4; D is uncertain. The ends were cut back, 1 base at V and 0 bases at J, with 10 bases in the middle. The germline gives CDR1 SGHRS, CDR2 YFSETQ. The CDR3 loop spans 16 amino acids. The CDR3 DNA reads as TGCGCCAGCAGCTTGTTGGTGGCAGCAACTAATGAAAAACTGTTTTTT. Translated: CASSLLVAATNEKLFF.

V and J are TRBV5-1 and TRBJ2-3; 8 bases are shared with TRBD1. Germline lookup yields CDR1 SGHRS and CDR2 YFSETQ. CDR3 length: 14 amino acids. Germline trimming cut 4 bases from V and 4 bases from J; bases unmatched to any gene: 5. The CDR3 sequence: CASSDDRGADTQYF. Here the CDR3 DNA reads TGCGCCAGCAGCGATGACAGGGGAGCAGATACGCAGTATTTT. Based on the CDR3 plus reference TRBV5-1 and TRBJ2-3, the full variable domain is KAGVTQTPRYLIKTRGQQVTLSCSPISGHRSVSWYQQTPGQGLQFLFEYFSETQRNKGNFPGRFSGRQFSNSRSEMNVSTLELGDSALYLCASSDDRGADTQYFGPGTRLTVL.

The rearrangement uses TRBV30 and TRBJ1-2; D gene unclear. The germline V and J ends were trimmed by 1 base and 1 base, with 13 bases remaining between them. Per the germline V gene, CDR1 is GTSNPN and CDR2 is SVGIG (reference sequence). This CDR3 spans 15 amino acids. The DNA for the CDR3 is TGTGCCTGGAGTGGCCCCGGGGTCGGTAACTATGGCTACACCTTC. It yields the protein CAWSGPGVGNYGYTF.

The gene calls are TRBV7-9 and TRBJ2-7; 8 bases are shared with TRBD1. Germline assignment: CDR1 SEHNR and CDR2 FQNEAQ (reference sequence). The CDR3 covers 18 residues. Trimming took 1 base from V and 4 from J; bases not matched to a gene: 15. Here the CDR3 DNA reads TGTGCCAGCAGCTTAGACAGGTCACCGTGGACAGGGATTTACGAGCAGTACTTC. Translation: CASSLDRSPWTGIYEQYF. Using reference TRBV7-9 and TRBJ2-7 for the parts outside the CDR3, the full variable domain is DTGVSQNPRHKITKRGQNVTFRCDPISEHNRLYWYRQTLGQGPEFLTYFQNEAQLEKSRLLSDRFSAERPKGSFSTLEIQRTEQGDSAMYLCASSLDRSPWTGIYEQYFGPGTRLTVT.

This chain uses TRBV9 with TRBJ2-1, with D possibly matching TRBD2 (5 bases). Germline loops: CDR1 SGDLS, CDR2 YYNGEE. Trimming stripped 4 bases from V and 2 bases from J, with 10 bases between. This CDR3 is 14 amino acids long. The CDR3 reads CASSLTGTYNEQFF. The CDR3 DNA reads as TGTGCCAGCAGCCTAACCGGGACCTACAATGAGCAGTTCTTC.

The chain employs TRBV28 and TRBJ1-1; D unclear. V lost 5 bases to trimming and J lost 1 base, with 8 bases between them. Germline V gene data show CDR1 as MDHEN and CDR2 as SYDVKM. The length of the CDR3 is 13 residues. As DNA, the CDR3 is TGTGCCAGCAGTATTAAGTGGAACACTGAAGCTTTCTTT. It is translated as CASSIKWNTEAFF.

The chain combines TRBV5-6 with TRBJ2-4; unclear D gene. The CDR3 sequence is 15 residues long. Between the trimmed V and J ends, which lost 4 bases and 4 bases, there was a span of 15 bases. Looked up from germline, CDR1 is SGHDT and CDR2 is YYEEEE. CDR3 region: CASSRGGEWKNIQYF. The CDR3 nucleotides read TGTGCCAGCAGCCGCGGTGGGGAATGGAAAAACATTCAGTACTTC.

The J gene is TRBJ2-5, the V gene TRBV19; TRBD2 matches at 8 bases. The germline gives CDR1 LNHDA, CDR2 SQIVND (reference sequence). The CDR3 consists of 15 residues. V dropped 4 bases and J dropped 5; count of bases not matched to a gene: 9. The CDR3 loop reads CASSRGLEIRETQYF. The CDR3 region has the DNA TGTGCCAGTAGTAGGGGACTAGAAATTCGGGAGACCCAGTACTTC.

The rearrangement links TRBV5-4 to TRBJ2-3; D may match TRBD1 or TRBD2 (6 bases each). V was clipped by 2 bases and J by 6 bases, with 10 bases between them. This CDR3 contains 13 residues. The germline CDR1 and CDR2 sequences are SGHNT and YYREEE (reference sequence). The CDR3 DNA follows: TGTGCCAGCAGCTTTTCGGGGGCCGATACGCAGTATTTT. Amino acid sequence: CASSFSGADTQYF.

This clone was counted a few times. Other DNA sequences in the sample encode the same CDR3. This chain connects TRBV18 to TRBJ2-7; no reliable D call. There are 13 residues in the CDR3. V lost 0 bases to trimming and J lost 1 base, with 4 bases between them. The germline V gene encodes CDR1 KGHSH and CDR2 LQKENI. The chain's CDR3 is CASSPPDSYEQYF. For the CDR3, the DNA is TGTGCCAGCTCACCACCGGATTCCTACGAGCAGTACTTC. The full variable domain, with the rest looked up from reference TRBV18 and TRBJ2-7, is NAGVMQNPRHLVRRRGQEARLRCSPMKGHSHVYWYRQLPEEGLKFMVYLQKENIIDESGMPKERFSAEFPKEGPSILRIQQVVRGDSAAYFCASSPPDSYEQYFGPGTRLTVT.

A single count supports this clone. The sample holds other DNA sequences that translate to the same CDR3. The CDR3 loop is CASSLAGGSSYEQYF. CDR3 DNA: TGTGCCAGCAGTTTGGCTGGGGGGAGCTCCTACGAGCAGTACTTC. The V and J genes are TRBV28 and TRBJ2-7; weak D call: TRBD2 (6 bases). Germline CDR1 MDHEN, CDR2 SYDVKM. The V gene lost 3 bases and the J gene lost 0 bases, with 12 bases spanning the gap. The CDR3 loop spans 15 amino acids. Complete variable domain (other parts from reference TRBV28 and TRBJ2-7): DVKVTQSSRYLVKRTGEKVFLECVQDMDHENMFWYRQDPGLGLRLIYFSYDVKMKEKGDIPEGYSVSREKKERFSLILESASTNQTSMYLCASSLAGGSSYEQYFGPGTRLTVT.

V gene TRBV29-1 combines with J gene TRBJ1-6; 7 bases are shared with TRBD1. The CDR3 loop spans 12 amino acids. With V trimmed by 5 bases and J by 7 bases, 2 bases remained unmatched. Looked up from germline, CDR1 is SQVTM and CDR2 is ANQGSEA. The CDR3: CSVRQGNSPLHF. CDR3 in DNA: TGCAGCGTTCGACAGGGAAATTCACCCCTCCACTTT.

The V gene is TRBV18, the J gene TRBJ2-7; 10 bases are a match to TRBD1. In germline, CDR1 is KGHSH, CDR2 LQKENI. The CDR3 sequence is 15 residues long. J lost 6 bases, V lost 2 bases, and 7 bases had no gene match. CDR3 in amino acids: CASSPGQGVLTEQYF. The DNA of the CDR3 is TGTGCCAGCTCACCAGGACAGGGGGTTCTCACCGAGCAGTACTTC.

This chain connects TRBV9 to TRBJ2-7; a possible D gene is TRBD2 (5 bases). V lost 4 bases, J lost 3 bases, and 11 bases lay in between. Germline CDR1 and CDR2: SGDLS and YYNGEE. The CDR3 is 13 residues long. The CDR3 DNA is TGTGCCAGCAGCCGCGGGTTTGGCTACGAGCAGTACTTC. It encodes CASSRGFGYEQYF.

This chain uses TRBV27 with TRBJ1-1, with 9 bases that match TRBD1. With 5 bases clipped from V and 11 bases from J, the junction kept 6 bases outside the gene matches. Germline lookup yields CDR1 MNHEY and CDR2 SMNVEV (reference sequence). The CDR3 contains 12 residues. CDR3 DNA: TGTGCCAGCAGTAGAACAGGGGGCGCGGCTTTCTTT. Translating it yields CASSRTGGAAFF.

This chain uses TRBV18 with TRBJ2-4; 8 nucleotides match TRBD1. CDR1 and CDR2 from the germline V gene are KGHSH and LQKENI. CDR3 size: 15 residues. V lost 2 bases, J lost 6 bases, and 6 bases stayed unmatched. CDR3 DNA sequence: TGTGCCAGCTCACCAACAGAAACAGGGGGAAACATTCAGTACTTC. Its protein product is CASSPTETGGNIQYF.

V and J are TRBV28 and TRBJ1-2; D is perhaps TRBD1 (5 bases). The CDR3 runs to 17 residues. V lost 5 bases to trimming and J lost 3 bases, with 22 bases between them. Germline-derived CDR1 and CDR2 are MDHEN and SYDVKM. Here the CDR3 reads CASSIGGPGVVDYGYTF. DNA of the CDR3: TGTGCCAGCAGTATCGGTGGGCCGGGGGTTGTCGACTATGGCTACACCTTC.

The J gene is TRBJ2-1, the V gene TRBV29-1; D is perhaps TRBD1 or TRBD2 (5 bases each). V gave up 4 bases and J gave up 0 bases, with 19 bases separating them. The CDR3 extends over 17 amino acids. Germline-derived CDR1 and CDR2 are SQVTM and ANQGSEA. CDR3 DNA: TGCAGCGTTGTAGGGACCCCCGGCCGGAGCTCCTACAATGAGCAGTTCTTC. Its protein product is CSVVGTPGRSSYNEQFF.

The chain joins TRBV5-1 to TRBJ1-1, with D tentatively TRBD1 (6 bases). The CDR3 consists of 14 residues. Trimming removed 4 bases at V and 4 bases at J, with 14 bases between. In germline, CDR1 is SGHRS, CDR2 YFSETQ. The CDR3 spells CASSPGARGTEAFF. CDR3 sequence (DNA): TGCGCCAGCAGCCCGGGGGCCAGAGGCACTGAAGCTTTCTTT.

The rearrangement joins TRBV11-2 to TRBJ1-1; D is uncertain. Trimming pared 5 bases from V and 0 bases from J, leaving 13 bases between. There are 15 residues in the CDR3. Germline values: CDR1 SGHAT, CDR2 FQNNGV. The CDR3 nucleotides are TGTGCCAGCAGCACCGTTGACTTCATGAACACTGAAGCTTTCTTT. This gives the protein CASSTVDFMNTEAFF.

The chain is built from TRBV2 and TRBJ1-1, with D unresolved. The V gene lost 7 bases and the J gene lost 0 bases, with 12 bases spanning the gap. Germline CDR1 and CDR2: SNHLY and FYNNEI. The CDR3 is made up of 14 amino acids. CDR3 bases: TGTGCCAGCATTGGATCCGGTATGAACACTGAAGCTTTCTTT. Amino acid sequence: CASIGSGMNTEAFF.

The genes are TRBV5-8 and TRBJ2-7; the D gene could be TRBD1 or TRBD2 (7 bases each). The germline V gene has CDR1 SGHTS and CDR2 YDEGEE. Trimming left V 0 bases short and J 6 bases short, with 13 bases between. The CDR3 length is 14 residues. The CDR3 nucleotides read TGTGCCAGCAGCTTGGGCAGGGGGGGTGGCGAGCAGTACTTC. Translating gives CASSLGRGGGEQYF. Drawing the rest from reference TRBV5-8 and TRBJ2-7, the complete variable domain is EAGVTQSPTHLIKTRGQQATLRCSPISGHTSVYWYQQALGLGLQFLLWYDEGEERNRGNFPPRFSGRQFPNYSSELNVNALELEDSALYLCASSLGRGGGEQYFGPGTRLTVT.

The V call is TRBV5-4, the J call TRBJ2-2, with D tentatively TRBD1 or TRBD2 (5 bases each). The V and J ends lost 4 bases and 2 bases respectively, with 15 bases between them. The CDR3 totals 16 residues. Germline V CDR1 and CDR2: SGHNT, YYREEE (reference sequence). The CDR3 spells CASSPTPGANTGELFF. The CDR3 nucleotides read TGTGCCAGCAGCCCGACACCCGGGGCAAACACCGGGGAGCTGTTTTTT.

V gene TRBV29-1 combines with J gene TRBJ1-1, with 7 bases identical to TRBD1. Germline V gene lookup returns CDR1 SQVTM and CDR2 ANQGSEA. V gave up 7 bases and J gave up 1 base; unmatched junction bases: 9. The CDR3 loop spans 14 amino acids. The CDR3 sequence: CSADREVWNTEAFF. DNA for the CDR3: TGCAGCGCAGACAGGGAGGTCTGGAACACTGAAGCTTTCTTT.

With regard to this clone: This sample includes further DNA sequences coding for the same CDR3. V is TRBV10-3 and J is TRBJ2-3, with a weak D call TRBD1 (5 bases). Trimming cost V 6 bases and J 3 bases, with 10 bases left between them. This CDR3 comprises 13 residues. Germline CDR1 ENHRY, CDR2 SYGVKD. DNA for the CDR3: TGTGCCATCAGGGGGCCGAGTACAGATACGCAGTATTTT. Translating gives CAIRGPSTDTQYF.

The count of this clone is one. This sequence joins TRBV18 and TRBJ1-2; 7 nucleotides align to TRBD1. The CDR3 length is 15 residues. Germline-derived CDR1 and CDR2 are KGHSH and LQKENI. The V gene end was trimmed by 3 bases and the J gene end by 3 bases; junction bases not matched to a gene: 7. CDR3 protein: CASSPRGLKDYGYTF. CDR3 DNA: TGTGCCAGCTCACCGAGGGGGCTCAAGGACTATGGCTACACCTTC.